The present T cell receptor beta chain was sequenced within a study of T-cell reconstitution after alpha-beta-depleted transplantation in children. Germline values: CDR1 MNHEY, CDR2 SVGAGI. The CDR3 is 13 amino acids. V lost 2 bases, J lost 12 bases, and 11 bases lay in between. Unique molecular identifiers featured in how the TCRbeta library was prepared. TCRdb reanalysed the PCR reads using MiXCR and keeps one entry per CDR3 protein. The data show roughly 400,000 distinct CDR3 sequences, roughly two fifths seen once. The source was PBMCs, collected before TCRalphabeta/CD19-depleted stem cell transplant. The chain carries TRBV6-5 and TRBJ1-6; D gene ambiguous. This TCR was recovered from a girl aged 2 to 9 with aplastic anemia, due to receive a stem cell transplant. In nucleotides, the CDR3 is TGTGCCAGCAGTTACGACCCAGTGAGACCCCTCCACTTT. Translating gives CASSYDPVRPLHF.